This record covers a single T cell receptor beta chain. The sample comes from a study of blood T cells in healthy people across ages. A second PCR of about 6 to 12 cycles used a sample-barcoded 5' primer and a J-beta primer mix. One entry per CDR3 protein, called by TCRdb with MiXCR from the 5' RACE reads. The data contain about 730,000 distinct CDR3 sequences, 43% of them singletons. Material for sequencing was blood. The source is a woman aged 55 to 70 in good health.

This chain's CDR3 is CAIKDRSTEAFF. CDR3 bases: TGTGCCATCAAGGACAGGAGCACTGAAGCTTTCTTT. V and J are TRBV6-2 or TRBV6-3 and TRBJ1-1, with 7 positions matching TRBD1. With V trimmed by 10 bases and J by 4 bases, 6 bases remained unmatched. Germline assignment: CDR1 MNHEY and CDR2 SVGEGT. The CDR3 spans 12 residues.